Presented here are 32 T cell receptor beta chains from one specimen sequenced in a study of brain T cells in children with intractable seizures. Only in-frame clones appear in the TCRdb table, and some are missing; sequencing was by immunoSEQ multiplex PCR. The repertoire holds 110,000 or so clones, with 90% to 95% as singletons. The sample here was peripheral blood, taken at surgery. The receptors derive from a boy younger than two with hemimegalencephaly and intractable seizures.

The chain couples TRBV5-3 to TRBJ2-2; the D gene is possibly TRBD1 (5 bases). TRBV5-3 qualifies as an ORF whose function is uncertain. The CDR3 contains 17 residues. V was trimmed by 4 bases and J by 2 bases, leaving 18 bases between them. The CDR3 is CARSRAVSQDNTGELFF. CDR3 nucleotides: TGTGCCAGAAGCCGCGCAGTGTCACAGGACAACACCGGGGAGCTGTTTTTT.

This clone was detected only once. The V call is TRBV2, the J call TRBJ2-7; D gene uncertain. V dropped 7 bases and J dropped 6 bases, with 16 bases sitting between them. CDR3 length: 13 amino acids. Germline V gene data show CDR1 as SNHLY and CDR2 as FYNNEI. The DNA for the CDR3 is TGTGCCAGCACCGAGTATGTGCTCCTCGAGCAGTACTTC. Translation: CASTEYVLLEQYF.

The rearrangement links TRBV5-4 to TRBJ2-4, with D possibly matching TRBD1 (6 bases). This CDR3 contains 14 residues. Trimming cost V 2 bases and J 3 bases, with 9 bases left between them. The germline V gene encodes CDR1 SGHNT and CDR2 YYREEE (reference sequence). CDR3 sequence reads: CASSFRGGKNIQYF. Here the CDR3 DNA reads TGTGCCAGCAGCTTTCGAGGGGGCAAAAACATTCAGTACTTC.

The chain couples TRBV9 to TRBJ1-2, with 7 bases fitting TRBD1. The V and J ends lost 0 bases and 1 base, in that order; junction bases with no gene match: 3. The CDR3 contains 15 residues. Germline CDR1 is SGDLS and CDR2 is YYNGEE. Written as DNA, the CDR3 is TGTGCCAGCAGCGTAGTGACAGGGAGTAACTATGGCTACACCTTC. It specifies CASSVVTGSNYGYTF.

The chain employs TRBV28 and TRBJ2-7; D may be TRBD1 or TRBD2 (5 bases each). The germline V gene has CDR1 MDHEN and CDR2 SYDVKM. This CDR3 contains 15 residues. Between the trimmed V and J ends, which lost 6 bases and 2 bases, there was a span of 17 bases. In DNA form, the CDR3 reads TGTGCCAGCAGAAATCCGGGACCGTATACCTACGAGCAGTACTTC. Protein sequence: CASRNPGPYTYEQYF.

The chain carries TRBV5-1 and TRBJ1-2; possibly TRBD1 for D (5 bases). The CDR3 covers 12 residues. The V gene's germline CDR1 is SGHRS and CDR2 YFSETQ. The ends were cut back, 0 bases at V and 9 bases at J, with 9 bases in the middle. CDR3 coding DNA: TGCGCCAGCAGCTTGGCAGGGAAGAGCTACACCTTC. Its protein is CASSLAGKSYTF.

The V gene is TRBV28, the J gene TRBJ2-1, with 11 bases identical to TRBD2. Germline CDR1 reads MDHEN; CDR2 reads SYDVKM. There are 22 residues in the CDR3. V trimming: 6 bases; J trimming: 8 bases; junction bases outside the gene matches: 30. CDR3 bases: TGTGCCAGCAGCATGCGGTTCTGGAAGGTTGTAGCGGGAGGGCCTTTGCTTCATGAGCAGTTCTTC. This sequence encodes CASSMRFWKVVAGGPLLHEQFF. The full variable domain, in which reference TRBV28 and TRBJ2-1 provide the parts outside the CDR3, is DVKVTQSSRYLVKRTGEKVFLECVQDMDHENMFWYRQDPGLGLRLIYFSYDVKMKEKGDIPEGYSVSREKKERFSLILESASTNQTSMYLCASSMRFWKVVAGGPLLHEQFFGPGTRLTVL.

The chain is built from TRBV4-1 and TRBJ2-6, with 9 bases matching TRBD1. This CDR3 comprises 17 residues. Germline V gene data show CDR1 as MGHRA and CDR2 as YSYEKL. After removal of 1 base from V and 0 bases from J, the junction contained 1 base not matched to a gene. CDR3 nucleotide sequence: TGCGCCAGCAGCCAAGGGACAGGGGCCTCTGGGGCCAACGTCCTGACTTTC. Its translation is CASSQGTGASGANVLTF.

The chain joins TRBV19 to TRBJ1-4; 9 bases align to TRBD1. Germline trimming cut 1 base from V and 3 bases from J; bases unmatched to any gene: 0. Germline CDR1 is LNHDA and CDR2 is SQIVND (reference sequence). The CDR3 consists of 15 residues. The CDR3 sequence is CASSIGTGANEKLFF. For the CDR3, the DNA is TGTGCCAGTAGTATAGGGACAGGGGCTAATGAAAAACTGTTTTTT.

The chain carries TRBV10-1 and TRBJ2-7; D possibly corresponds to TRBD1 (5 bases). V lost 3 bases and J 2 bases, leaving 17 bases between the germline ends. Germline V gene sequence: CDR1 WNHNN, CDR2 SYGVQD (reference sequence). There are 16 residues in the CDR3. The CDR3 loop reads CASSDRLGRGPYEQYF. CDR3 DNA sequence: TGCGCCAGCAGTGATCGGTTAGGAAGGGGTCCCTACGAGCAGTACTTC.

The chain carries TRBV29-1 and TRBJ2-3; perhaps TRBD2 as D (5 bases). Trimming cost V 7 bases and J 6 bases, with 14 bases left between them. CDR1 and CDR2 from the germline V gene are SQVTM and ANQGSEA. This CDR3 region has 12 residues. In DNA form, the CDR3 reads TGCAGCGCCCTACTAGTAACGGATACGCAGTATTTT. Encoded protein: CSALLVTDTQYF.

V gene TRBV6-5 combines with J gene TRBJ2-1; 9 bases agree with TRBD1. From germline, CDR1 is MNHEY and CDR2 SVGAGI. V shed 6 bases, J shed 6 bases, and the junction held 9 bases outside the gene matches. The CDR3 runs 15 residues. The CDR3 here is CASRGQGNRINEQFF. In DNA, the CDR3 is TGTGCCAGCAGGGGACAGGGTAACAGGATCAATGAGCAGTTCTTC.

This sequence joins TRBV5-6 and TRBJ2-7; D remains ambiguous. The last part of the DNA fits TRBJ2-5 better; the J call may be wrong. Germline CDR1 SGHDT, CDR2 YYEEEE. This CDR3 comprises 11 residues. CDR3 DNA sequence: TGTGCCAGCAGCTTGGTGGAGACCCAGTACTTC. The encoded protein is CASSLVETQYF.

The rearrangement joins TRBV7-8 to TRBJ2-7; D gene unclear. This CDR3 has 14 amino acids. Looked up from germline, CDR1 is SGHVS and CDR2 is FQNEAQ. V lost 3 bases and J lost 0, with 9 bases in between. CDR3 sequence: CASSFTESSYEQYF. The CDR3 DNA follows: TGTGCCAGCAGCTTTACGGAGAGCTCCTACGAGCAGTACTTC.

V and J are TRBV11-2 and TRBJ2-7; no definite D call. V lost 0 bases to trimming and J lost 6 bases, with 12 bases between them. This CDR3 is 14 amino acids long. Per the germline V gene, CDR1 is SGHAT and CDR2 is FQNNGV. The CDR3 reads CASSLDPAGSEQYF. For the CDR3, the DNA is TGTGCCAGCAGCTTAGATCCCGCAGGAAGCGAGCAGTACTTC.

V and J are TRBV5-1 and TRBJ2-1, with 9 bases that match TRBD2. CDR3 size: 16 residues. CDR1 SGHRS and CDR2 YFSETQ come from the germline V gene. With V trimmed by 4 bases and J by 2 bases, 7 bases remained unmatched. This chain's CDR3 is CASSPRLAETYNEQFF. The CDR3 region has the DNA TGCGCCAGCAGCCCCAGACTAGCGGAGACCTACAATGAGCAGTTCTTC. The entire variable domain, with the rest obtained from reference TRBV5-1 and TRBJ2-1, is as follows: KAGVTQTPRYLIKTRGQQVTLSCSPISGHRSVSWYQQTPGQGLQFLFEYFSETQRNKGNFPGRFSGRQFSNSRSEMNVSTLELGDSALYLCASSPRLAETYNEQFFGPGTRLTVL.

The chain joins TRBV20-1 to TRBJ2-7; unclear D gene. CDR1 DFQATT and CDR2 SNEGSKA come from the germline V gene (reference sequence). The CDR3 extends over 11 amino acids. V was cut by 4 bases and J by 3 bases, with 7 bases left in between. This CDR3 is CSAKNNYEQYF. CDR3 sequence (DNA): TGCAGTGCTAAAAACAACTACGAGCAGTACTTC.

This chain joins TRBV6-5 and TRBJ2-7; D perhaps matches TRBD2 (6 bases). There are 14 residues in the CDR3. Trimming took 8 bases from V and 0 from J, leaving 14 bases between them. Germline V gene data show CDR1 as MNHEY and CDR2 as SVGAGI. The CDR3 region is CASFRMGGSYEQYF. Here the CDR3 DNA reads TGTGCCAGCTTCCGGATGGGGGGCTCCTACGAGCAGTACTTC.

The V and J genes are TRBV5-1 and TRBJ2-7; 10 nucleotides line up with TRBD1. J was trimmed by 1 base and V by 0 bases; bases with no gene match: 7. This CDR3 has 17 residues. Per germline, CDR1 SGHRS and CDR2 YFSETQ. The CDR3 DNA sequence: TGCGCCAGCAGCTTGGCTGTTCCGGGACAGGGGTCCTACGAGCAGTACTTC. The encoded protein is CASSLAVPGQGSYEQYF.

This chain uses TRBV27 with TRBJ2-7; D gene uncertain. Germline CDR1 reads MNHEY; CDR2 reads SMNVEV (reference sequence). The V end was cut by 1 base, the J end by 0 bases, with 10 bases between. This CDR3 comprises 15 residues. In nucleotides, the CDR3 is TGTGCCAGCAGTTTATTGGCCCATCGCTCCTACGAGCAGTACTTC. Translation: CASSLLAHRSYEQYF.

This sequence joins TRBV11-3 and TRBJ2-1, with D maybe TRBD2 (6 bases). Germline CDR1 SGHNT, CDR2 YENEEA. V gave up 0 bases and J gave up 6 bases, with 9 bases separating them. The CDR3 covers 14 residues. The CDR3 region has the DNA TGTGCCAGCAGCTTAGATCAGCGGGCCAATGAGCAGTTCTTC. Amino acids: CASSLDQRANEQFF.

The chain's CDR3 is CASSYGLVSYEQYF. For the CDR3, the DNA is TGTGCCAGCAGTTATGGACTGGTCTCCTACGAGCAGTACTTC. The chain is built from TRBV9 and TRBJ2-7, with TRBD2 as a possible D gene (5 bases). The CDR3 sequence is 14 residues long. The germline V gene has CDR1 SGDLS and CDR2 YYNGEE. V dropped 5 bases and J dropped 0 bases, with 12 bases sitting between them.

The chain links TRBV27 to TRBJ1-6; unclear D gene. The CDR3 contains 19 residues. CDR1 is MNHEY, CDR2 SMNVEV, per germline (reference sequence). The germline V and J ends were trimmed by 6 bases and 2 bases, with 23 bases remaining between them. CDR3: CASSLNLGSGQAYNSPLHF. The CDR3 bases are TGTGCCAGCAGCCTAAACCTAGGGTCTGGGCAGGCCTATAATTCACCCCTCCACTTT.

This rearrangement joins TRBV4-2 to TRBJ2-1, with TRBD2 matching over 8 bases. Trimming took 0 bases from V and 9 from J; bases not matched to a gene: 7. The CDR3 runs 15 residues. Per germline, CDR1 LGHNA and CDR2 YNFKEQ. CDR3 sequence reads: CASSQDMREAREQFF. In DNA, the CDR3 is TGTGCCAGCAGCCAAGATATGCGGGAGGCCCGTGAGCAGTTCTTC.

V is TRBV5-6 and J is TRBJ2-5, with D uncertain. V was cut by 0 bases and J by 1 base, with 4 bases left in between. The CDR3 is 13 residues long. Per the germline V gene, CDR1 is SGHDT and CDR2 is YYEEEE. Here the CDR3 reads CASSLVTQETQYF. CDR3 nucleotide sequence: TGTGCCAGCAGCTTGGTAACCCAAGAGACCCAGTACTTC.

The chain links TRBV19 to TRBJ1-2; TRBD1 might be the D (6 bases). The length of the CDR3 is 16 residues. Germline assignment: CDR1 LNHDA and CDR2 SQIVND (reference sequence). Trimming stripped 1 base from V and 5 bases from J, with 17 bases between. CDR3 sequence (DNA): TGTGCCAGTAGTATAGGGGGGCTGCCCCTTACTTATGGCTACACCTTC. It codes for CASSIGGLPLTYGYTF.

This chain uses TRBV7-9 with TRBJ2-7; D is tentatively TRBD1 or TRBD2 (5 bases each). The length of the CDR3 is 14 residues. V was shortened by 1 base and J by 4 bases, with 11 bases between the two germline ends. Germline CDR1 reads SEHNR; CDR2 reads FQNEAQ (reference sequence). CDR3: CASSLVYGGYEQYF. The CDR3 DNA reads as TGTGCCAGCAGCTTAGTATATGGGGGTTACGAGCAGTACTTC.

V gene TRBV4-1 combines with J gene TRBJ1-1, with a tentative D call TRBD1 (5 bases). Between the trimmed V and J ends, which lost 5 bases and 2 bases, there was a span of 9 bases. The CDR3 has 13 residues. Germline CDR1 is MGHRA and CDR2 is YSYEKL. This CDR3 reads CASSNRINTEAFF. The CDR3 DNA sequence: TGCGCCAGCAGCAACAGGATAAACACTGAAGCTTTCTTT.

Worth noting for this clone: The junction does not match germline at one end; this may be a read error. The CDR3 sequence: CATSPFRHEQFF. DNA of the CDR3: TGTGCCACCAGCCCCTTCCGGCATGAGCAGTTCTTC. The V and J genes are TRBV13 and TRBJ2-1; no definite D call. The V gene's germline CDR1 is PRHDT and CDR2 FYEKMQ (reference sequence). The CDR3 runs 12 residues.

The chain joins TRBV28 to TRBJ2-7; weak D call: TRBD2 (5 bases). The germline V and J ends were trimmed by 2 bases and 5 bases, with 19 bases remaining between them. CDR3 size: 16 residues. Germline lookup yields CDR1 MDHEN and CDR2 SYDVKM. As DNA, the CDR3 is TGTGCCAGCAGTTTAACGCTGGACTCGGCAAGGCACGAGCAGTACTTC. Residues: CASSLTLDSARHEQYF.

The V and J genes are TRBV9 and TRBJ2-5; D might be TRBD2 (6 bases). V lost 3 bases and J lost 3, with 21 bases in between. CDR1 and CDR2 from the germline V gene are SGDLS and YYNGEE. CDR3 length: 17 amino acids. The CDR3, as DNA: TGTGCCAGCAGCGCCCACTCGGGACTGGAACTAGAAGAGACCCAGTACTTC. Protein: CASSAHSGLELEETQYF.

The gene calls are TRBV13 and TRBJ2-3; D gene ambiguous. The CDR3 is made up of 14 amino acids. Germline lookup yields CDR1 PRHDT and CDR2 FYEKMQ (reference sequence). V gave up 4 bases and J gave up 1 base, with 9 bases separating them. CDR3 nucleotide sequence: TGTGCCAGCAGCTCTCTTCCCCGCACAGATACGCAGTATTTT. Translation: CASSSLPRTDTQYF.